Presented here are 19 T cell receptor beta chains from one specimen sequenced in a study of blood T cell repertoires in COVID-19. Assay: immunoSEQ multiplex PCR; the TCRdb copy retains only in-frame clones and omits some. The sample records some 300,000 clones, around 90% being singletons. Sequencing was performed on peripheral blood. The receptors were gathered from a woman in her forties or fifties with COVID-19, enrolled during active disease.

This chain links TRBV9 with TRBJ2-7; weak D call: TRBD1 (6 bases). The CDR3 length is 14 residues. Germline V gene lookup returns CDR1 SGDLS and CDR2 YYNGEE. Trimming pared 3 bases from V and 3 bases from J, leaving 13 bases between. For the CDR3, the DNA is TGTGCCAGCAGCGAACAGGGTTTGCACTACGAGCAGTACTTC. Encoded protein: CASSEQGLHYEQYF. Full variable domain (missing parts from reference TRBV9 and TRBJ2-7): DSGVTQTPKHLITATGQRVTLRCSPRSGDLSVYWYQQSLDQGLQFLIQYYNGEERAKGNILERFSAQQFPDLHSELNLSSLELGDSALYFCASSEQGLHYEQYFGPGTRLTVT.

The V gene is TRBV5-1, the J gene TRBJ2-7; perhaps TRBD1 as D (5 bases). V lost 4 bases and J 2 bases, leaving 10 bases between the germline ends. The CDR3 has 13 amino acids. Looked up from germline, CDR1 is SGHRS and CDR2 is YFSETQ. In DNA, the CDR3 is TGCGCCAGCAGCAGCCAGGGCCCCTACGAGCAGTACTTC. This encodes CASSSQGPYEQYF.

This chain joins TRBV3-1 (or the pseudogene TRBV3-2) and TRBJ2-7; tentatively, D is TRBD1 (6 bases). CDR3 length equals 18 residues. CDR1 and CDR2 from the germline V gene are LGHDT and YNNKEL (reference sequence). The V end was cut by 0 bases, the J end by 0 bases, with 18 bases between. This CDR3 reads CASSQDVGAGPDSYEQYF. CDR3 sequence (DNA): TGTGCCAGCAGCCAAGATGTGGGGGCAGGGCCCGACTCCTACGAGCAGTACTTC.

CDR3 in amino acids: CASSPRQREAPDTQYF. CDR3 DNA: TGTGCCAGCAGCCCCCGGCAGCGGGAGGCCCCAGATACGCAGTATTTT. The chain joins TRBV13 to TRBJ2-3, with TRBD2 matching over 9 bases. The germline gives CDR1 PRHDT, CDR2 FYEKMQ (reference sequence). CDR3 length equals 16 residues. Trimming removed 5 bases from V and 4 bases from J; junction bases left unmatched: 10.

V is TRBV20-1 and J is TRBJ1-4; D not certain. The CDR3 has 11 amino acids. The V gene lost 1 base and the J gene lost 7 bases, with 4 bases spanning the gap. Per the germline V gene, CDR1 is DFQATT and CDR2 is SNEGSKA (reference sequence). The CDR3 region is CSARAPEKLFF. The CDR3 nucleotides are TGCAGTGCTAGAGCTCCTGAAAAACTGTTTTTT.

This chain joins TRBV28 and TRBJ2-4, with 7 nucleotides matching TRBD2. In germline, CDR1 is MDHEN, CDR2 SYDVKM. V trimming: 5 bases; J trimming: 10 bases; junction bases outside the gene matches: 8. This CDR3 has 13 residues. CDR3 nucleotide sequence: TGTGCCAGCAGTCTTCCGAGGGGACTAATTCAGTACTTC. Translation gives CASSLPRGLIQYF.

The chain carries TRBV10-2 and TRBJ2-7; possibly TRBD1 for D (6 bases). This CDR3 is 15 amino acids long. The germline V gene encodes CDR1 WSHSY and CDR2 SAAADI. V was clipped by 5 bases and J by 1 base, with 15 bases between them. CDR3 nucleotides: TGCGCCAGCAGTCGCGATCTAAGGGGGTCCTACGAGCAGTACTTC. Protein product: CASSRDLRGSYEQYF.

The chain links TRBV6-5 to TRBJ2-7; possible D gene TRBD1, 7 bases. Germline loops: CDR1 MNHEY, CDR2 SVGAGI. This CDR3 contains 14 residues. The V and J ends lost 2 bases and 4 bases respectively, with 12 bases between them. The CDR3, as DNA: TGTGCCAGCAGTTACGCGACAGGGACTTACGAGCAGTACTTC. Amino acid sequence: CASSYATGTYEQYF.

The chain combines TRBV24-1 with TRBJ2-2, with a weak D call TRBD2 (5 bases). This CDR3 has 19 residues. Germline CDR1 is KGHDR and CDR2 is SFDVKD. V was shortened by 4 bases and J by 10 bases, with 30 bases between the two germline ends. The CDR3: CATSDPGGMGSWSKEELFF. The CDR3 coding sequence is TGTGCCACCAGTGACCCCGGCGGAATGGGGAGTTGGTCCAAGGAGGAGCTGTTTTTT.

This clone showed up just once. The V and J genes are TRBV7-8 and TRBJ1-6; maybe TRBD1 (6 bases). The ends were cut back, 2 bases at V and 7 bases at J, with 12 bases in the middle. The CDR3 runs 15 residues. Germline V gene sequence: CDR1 SGHVS, CDR2 FQNEAQ. The CDR3 DNA reads TGTGCCAGCAGCTTAAAGGAGGGGGGGAATTCACCCCTCCACTTT. Translation gives CASSLKEGGNSPLHF.

The V gene is TRBV19, the J gene TRBJ2-3, with D maybe TRBD1 (6 bases). CDR3 size: 12 residues. The germline gives CDR1 LNHDA, CDR2 SQIVND (reference sequence). The germline V and J ends were trimmed by 8 bases and 2 bases, with 8 bases remaining between them. The CDR3 sequence is CASQGSTDTQYF. DNA for the CDR3: TGTGCCAGTCAGGGGTCCACAGATACGCAGTATTTT. The full variable domain, with the rest looked up from reference TRBV19 and TRBJ2-3, is DGGITQSPKYLFRKEGQNVTLSCEQNLNHDAMYWYRQDPGQGLRLIYYSQIVNDFQKGDIAEGYSVSREKKESFPLTVTSAQKNPTAFYLCASQGSTDTQYFGPGTRLTVL.

Only one count was recorded for this clone. CDR3 residues: CASSRGTSRIYNEQFF. In DNA, the CDR3 is TGTGCCAGCAGCCGAGGGACTAGCCGAATCTACAATGAGCAGTTCTTC. The chain combines TRBV14 with TRBJ2-1; TRBD2 matches 9 bases. This CDR3 spans 16 amino acids. Germline CDR1 reads SGHDN; CDR2 reads FVKESK. J gave up 3 bases and V 4 bases, and 7 bases lay outside the gene matches.

The chain has TRBV20-1 and TRBJ1-2, with TRBD1 as a possible D gene (5 bases). This CDR3 is built from 13 residues. Germline CDR1 DFQATT, CDR2 SNEGSKA (reference sequence). The V end was cut by 3 bases, the J end by 2 bases, with 10 bases between. Here the CDR3 DNA reads TGCAGTGCTAGTAGTGCAGGGAACTATGGCTACACCTTC. Its protein product is CSASSAGNYGYTF.

This clone has just a few counts. The sample contains more than one DNA sequence encoding this CDR3. The chain uses TRBV7-3 and TRBJ1-1, with a tentative D call TRBD1 (6 bases). Germline lookup yields CDR1 SGHTA and CDR2 FQGTGA. The CDR3 length is 13 residues. The V end lost 5 bases, the J end lost 3 bases, and 10 bases lay between the germline ends. CDR3 sequence (DNA): TGTGCCAGCAGCCGGGACACATACACTGAAGCTTTCTTT. Its protein is CASSRDTYTEAFF.

The chain joins TRBV15 to TRBJ1-1; the match to TRBD1 covers 8 bases. V lost 3 bases, J lost 4 bases, and 10 bases stayed unmatched. The CDR3 extends over 16 amino acids. Germline V gene lookup returns CDR1 LNHNV and CDR2 YYDKDF (reference sequence). CDR3 region: CATSRGDRSPSTEAFF. In DNA form, the CDR3 reads TGTGCCACCAGCAGGGGGGACAGGTCCCCCTCCACTGAAGCTTTCTTT.

The genes are TRBV5-8 and TRBJ2-7; possible D gene TRBD2, 6 bases. There are 13 residues in the CDR3. V was cut by 3 bases and J by 7 bases, with 14 bases left in between. Germline-derived CDR1 and CDR2 are SGHTS and YDEGEE. CDR3 loop: CASSWTLASEQYF. As DNA, the CDR3 is TGTGCCAGCAGCTGGACGCTAGCGAGTGAGCAGTACTTC.

The rearrangement uses TRBV7-2 and TRBJ2-1; TRBD2 aligns across 8 bases. CDR3 length equals 14 residues. The V gene's germline CDR1 is SGHTA and CDR2 FQGNSA. With V trimmed by 8 bases and J by 4 bases, 7 bases remained unmatched. The CDR3 sequence is CASGKSGRYNEQFF. CDR3 bases: TGTGCCAGCGGTAAAAGCGGGAGATACAATGAGCAGTTCTTC. Using reference TRBV7-2 and TRBJ2-1 for the parts outside the CDR3, the full variable domain is GAGVSQSPSNKVTEKGKDVELRCDPISGHTALYWYRQSLGQGLEFLIYFQGNSAPDKSGLPSDRFSAERTGGSVSTLTIQRTQQEDSAVYLCASGKSGRYNEQFFGPGTRLTVL.

The chain has TRBV6-4 and TRBJ1-1; 8 bases are a match to TRBD1. Germline values: CDR1 MRHNA, CDR2 SNTAGT. The ends lost 6 bases at V and 5 bases at J; junction bases unmatched: 11. The CDR3 is made up of 15 amino acids. CDR3 in DNA: TGTGCCAGCAGAAGAGCGGACAGGGTAGGAACTGAAGCTTTCTTT. Translated, it gives CASRRADRVGTEAFF.

This chain connects TRBV11-3 to TRBJ2-4; D is possibly TRBD1 (5 bases). The V end was cut by 2 bases, the J end by 3 bases, with 14 bases between. Germline V lookup: CDR1 SGHNT, CDR2 YENEEA. This CDR3 contains 16 residues. The CDR3 coding sequence is TGTGCCAGCAGCTTAAGGAACGTAGGGGTCAAAAACATTCAGTACTTC. This codes for CASSLRNVGVKNIQYF.